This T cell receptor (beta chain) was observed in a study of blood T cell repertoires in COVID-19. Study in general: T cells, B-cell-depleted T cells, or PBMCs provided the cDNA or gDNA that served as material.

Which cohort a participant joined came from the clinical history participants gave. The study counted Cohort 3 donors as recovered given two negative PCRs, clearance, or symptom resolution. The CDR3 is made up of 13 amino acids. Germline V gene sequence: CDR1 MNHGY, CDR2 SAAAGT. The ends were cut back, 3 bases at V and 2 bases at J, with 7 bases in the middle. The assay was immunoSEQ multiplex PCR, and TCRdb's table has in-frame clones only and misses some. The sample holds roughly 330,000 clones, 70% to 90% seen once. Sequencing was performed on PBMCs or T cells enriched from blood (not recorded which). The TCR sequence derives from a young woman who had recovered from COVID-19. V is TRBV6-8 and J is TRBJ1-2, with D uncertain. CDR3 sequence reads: CASSYVENYGYTF. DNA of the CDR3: TGTGCCAGCAGTTATGTGGAGAACTATGGCTACACCTTC.